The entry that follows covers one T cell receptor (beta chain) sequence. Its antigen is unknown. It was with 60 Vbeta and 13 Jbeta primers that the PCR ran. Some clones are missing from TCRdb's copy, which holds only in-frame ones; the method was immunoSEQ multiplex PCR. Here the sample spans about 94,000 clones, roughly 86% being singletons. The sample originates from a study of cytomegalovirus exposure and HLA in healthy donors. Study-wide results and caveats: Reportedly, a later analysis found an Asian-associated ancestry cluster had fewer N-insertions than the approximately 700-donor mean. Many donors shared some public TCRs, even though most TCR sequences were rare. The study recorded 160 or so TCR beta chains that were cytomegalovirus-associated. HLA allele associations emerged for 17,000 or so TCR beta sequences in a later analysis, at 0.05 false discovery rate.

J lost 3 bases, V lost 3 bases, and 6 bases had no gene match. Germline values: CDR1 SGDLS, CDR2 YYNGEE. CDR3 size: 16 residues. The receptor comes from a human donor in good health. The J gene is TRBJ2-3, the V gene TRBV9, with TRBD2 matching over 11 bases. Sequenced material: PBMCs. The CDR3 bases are TGTGCCAGCAGCGGGCTTAGCGGGGGGGGGACAGATACGCAGTATTTT. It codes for CASSGLSGGGTDTQYF.